The rows below give T cell receptor beta chains drawn from one sample of a study of siplizumab effects on memory and regulatory T cells. Profiling relied on immunoSEQ multiplex PCR, and the TCRdb table lists in-frame clones only, not all of them. The sample lists 100,000 or so clones; roughly 90% were seen once. The specimen sequenced was CD4+ T cells sorted from blood. All receptors derive from a human donor in good health. Each CDR3 is given with its conserved first and last residue. The D gene is left open where the match is weak. Clone size, where shown, is once, few, many, or a class for clones that have expanded.

size: few
D: .
V: TRBV20-1
length: 11
J: TRBJ1-1
DNA: TGCAGTGCTAGAAAGGACACTGAAGCTTTCTTT
CDR3: CSARKDTEAFF

size: .
D: TRBD1
V: TRBV2
length: 16
J: TRBJ1-5
DNA: TGTGCCAGCAGTGAACGCGGGTTACAGGGGTATCAGCCCCAGCATTTT
CDR3: CASSERGLQGYQPQHF

size: .
D: TRBD2
V: TRBV5-1
length: 14
J: TRBJ2-3
DNA: TGCGCCAGCAGCTTCGGGAGGGCCACAGATACGCAGTATTTT
CDR3: CASSFGRATDTQYF

size: .
D: TRBD1
V: TRBV2
length: 15
J: TRBJ1-4
DNA: TGTGCCAGCAGTTATCGAGGGACAGGGGGTGAAAAACTGTTTTTT
CDR3: CASSYRGTGGEKLFF

size: .
D: .
V: TRBV30
length: 15
J: TRBJ2-7
DNA: TGTGCCTGGAGTGCTGGGGGGGCGAGATCCTACGAGCAGTACTTC
CDR3: CAWSAGGARSYEQYF

size: .
D: .
V: TRBV30
length: 13
J: TRBJ1-3
DNA: TGTGCCTGGGTGAAGAGCTCTGGAAACACCATATATTTT
CDR3: CAWVKSSGNTIYF

size: .
D: TRBD2
V: TRBV6-1
length: 15
J: TRBJ2-7
DNA: TGTGCCAGCAGTGAAGTTGGAGGACTAGTGGGCGAGCAGTACTTC
CDR3: CASSEVGGLVGEQYF

size: .
D: .
V: TRBV5-1
length: 15
J: TRBJ2-1
DNA: TGCGCCAGCAGCTTGGATGGACTACAGTACAATGAGCAGTTCTTC
CDR3: CASSLDGLQYNEQFF

size: .
D: .
V: TRBV5-4
length: 13
J: TRBJ2-3
DNA: TGTGCCAGCAGCTCCCCCACTCCAGATACGCAGTATTTT
CDR3: CASSSPTPDTQYF

size: .
D: .
V: TRBV19
length: 15
J: TRBJ2-2
DNA: TGTGCCAGTAGTATTATCCAGGGAACCGACGGGGAGCTGTTTTTT
CDR3: CASSIIQGTDGELFF

size: .
D: .
V: TRBV30
length: 15
J: TRBJ1-5
DNA: TGTGCCTGGAGGAAGGGGGGTATGGGCAATCAGCCCCAGCATTTT
CDR3: CAWRKGGMGNQPQHF

size: .
D: .
V: TRBV7-8
length: 17
J: TRBJ1-3
DNA: TGTGCCAGCAGCGATTCCATTAAGGAGATCTCTGGAAACACCATATATTTT
CDR3: CASSDSIKEISGNTIYF

size: .
D: TRBD1
V: TRBV6-6
length: 14
J: TRBJ1-1
DNA: TGTGCCAGCAGTTTCCGGGACAGGAACACTGAAGCTTTCTTT
CDR3: CASSFRDRNTEAFF

size: once
D: .
V: TRBV5-1
length: 15
J: TRBJ1-1
DNA: TGCGCCAGCAGCTCAGCTCAGGGCTGGGGCACTGAAGCTTTCTTT
CDR3: CASSSAQGWGTEAFF

size: .
D: .
V: TRBV5-6
length: 14
J: TRBJ2-3
DNA: TGTGCCAGCAGCTTGGGACCCAAACTTGGTACGCAGTATTTT
CDR3: CASSLGPKLGTQYF

size: .
D: .
V: TRBV7-9
length: 15
J: TRBJ1-2
DNA: TGTGCCAGCAGCTTAGCTGGTCGGGCGGACTATGGCTACACCTTC
CDR3: CASSLAGRADYGYTF

size: .
D: TRBD1
V: TRBV15
length: 15
J: TRBJ2-7
DNA: TGTGCCACCAGCTCTCGGGACAGAGCTTCCTTCGAGCAGTACTTC
CDR3: CATSSRDRASFEQYF

size: .
D: .
V: TRBV19
length: 16
J: TRBJ2-6
DNA: TGTGCCAGCCAGCGGGACAGCTCCCCTGGGGCCAACGTCCTGACTTTC
CDR3: CASQRDSSPGANVLTF

size: .
D: .
V: TRBV5-6
length: 16
J: TRBJ2-3
DNA: TGTGCCAGCAGCACATACTATGACAGAGTCACAGATACGCAGTATTTT
CDR3: CASSTYYDRVTDTQYF

size: .
D: .
V: TRBV10-3
length: 11
J: TRBJ2-1
DNA: TGTGCCATCAGTGAGTCCGATGAGCAGTTCTTC
CDR3: CAISESDEQFF

size: .
D: TRBD1
V: TRBV5-1
length: 13
J: TRBJ2-1
DNA: TGCGCCAGGAACAGGGGCGGCGACAATGAGCAGTTCTTC
CDR3: CARNRGGDNEQFF

size: once
D: .
V: TRBV5-1
length: 15
J: TRBJ2-1
DNA: TGCGCCAGCAGCTTGGCCGGTTCCTCCTACAATGAGCAGTTCTTC
CDR3: CASSLAGSSYNEQFF

size: .
D: .
V: TRBV5-1
length: 13
J: TRBJ1-1
DNA: TGCGCCAGCAGCTACTACAGGGACTCTGAAGCTTTCTTT
CDR3: CASSYYRDSEAFF

size: once
D: .
V: TRBV2
length: 14
J: TRBJ2-5
DNA: TGTGCCACCCAGTACTACGGGGGTATAGAGACCCAGTACTTC
CDR3: CATQYYGGIETQYF

size: .
D: TRBD2
V: TRBV5-1
length: 16
J: TRBJ2-2
DNA: TGCGCCAGCAGCTTGCTAGCGGGAGGATTGGGCGGGGAGCTGTTTTTT
CDR3: CASSLLAGGLGGELFF

size: once
D: .
V: TRBV20-1
length: 11
J: TRBJ2-7
DNA: TGCACTTGCGCCGATTCCTACGAGCAGTACTTC
CDR3: CTCADSYEQYF

size: .
D: TRBD1
V: TRBV11-3
length: 16
J: TRBJ2-7
DNA: TGTGCCAGCAGCTTAGATCAAAGAGGGGGCATTGGCGAGCAGTACTTC
CDR3: CASSLDQRGGIGEQYF

size: .
D: .
V: TRBV9
length: 15
J: TRBJ2-4
DNA: TGTGCCAGCAGCGTGAATCCGGTTGGGACAAACATTCAGTACTTC
CDR3: CASSVNPVGTNIQYF

size: .
D: .
V: TRBV18
length: 13
J: TRBJ2-1
DNA: TGTGCCAGCGTCGACAGGAGATACAATGAGCAGTTCTTC
CDR3: CASVDRRYNEQFF

size: .
D: TRBD2
V: TRBV11-2
length: 18
J: TRBJ2-6
DNA: TGTGCCAGCACCCTACAGGCGGGAGGGGTCTCTGGGGCCAACGTCCTGACTTTC
CDR3: CASTLQAGGVSGANVLTF

size: .
D: .
V: TRBV27
length: 16
J: TRBJ2-3
DNA: TGTGCCAGCAGTTATTTCGGGCGGGAAGGCACAGATACGCAGTATTTT
CDR3: CASSYFGREGTDTQYF

size: .
D: TRBD1
V: TRBV5-4
length: 14
J: TRBJ2-1
DNA: TGTGCCAGCAGCACAGGGGGCGCTTTGAATGAGCAGTTCTTC
CDR3: CASSTGGALNEQFF

size: .
D: .
V: TRBV10-2
length: 13
J: TRBJ2-1
DNA: TGCGCCAGTAAGACCTCGGGAGTGCATGAGCAGTTCTTC
CDR3: CASKTSGVHEQFF

size: .
D: .
V: TRBV14
length: 14
J: TRBJ2-1
DNA: TGTGCCAGCAGCCCCTTGGACATCCTCAATGAGCAGTTCTTC
CDR3: CASSPLDILNEQFF

size: .
D: .
V: TRBV7-8
length: 16
J: TRBJ2-7
DNA: TGTGCCAGCAGCAAATCTGGGACATGGGGGCCCTACGAGCAGTACTTC
CDR3: CASSKSGTWGPYEQYF

size: .
D: .
V: TRBV5-8
length: 12
J: TRBJ1-1
DNA: TGTGCCAGCAGCTTGCAGGGGTTTGAAGCTTTCTTT
CDR3: CASSLQGFEAFF

size: .
D: .
V: TRBV28
length: 14
J: TRBJ1-6
DNA: TGTGCCAGCAGGGTCCAGGGAACGCATTCACCCCTCCACTTT
CDR3: CASRVQGTHSPLHF

size: .
D: .
V: TRBV14
length: 13
J: TRBJ2-1
DNA: TGTGCCAGCAGCCATATGACCCGGGAGGAGCAGTTCTTC
CDR3: CASSHMTREEQFF

size: .
D: .
V: TRBV19
length: 13
J: TRBJ1-1
DNA: TGTGCCAGTAGTGGGAGGGAGTACACTGAAGCTTTCTTT
CDR3: CASSGREYTEAFF

size: .
D: .
V: TRBV6-5
length: 11
J: TRBJ2-5
DNA: TGTGCCAGCAGAGCCCCTGAGACCCAGTACTTC
CDR3: CASRAPETQYF

size: .
D: .
V: TRBV21-1
length: 15
J: TRBJ2-2
DNA: TGTGCCAGCAGCAAGTATAGGGGGCCCACCGGGGAGCTGTTTTTT
CDR3: CASSKYRGPTGELFF

size: .
D: .
V: TRBV30
length: 14
J: TRBJ2-7
DNA: TGTGCCTGGAGTGCCGACAGAAGTACCTACGAGCAGTACTTC
CDR3: CAWSADRSTYEQYF

size: .
D: .
V: TRBV2
length: 15
J: TRBJ1-6
DNA: TGTGCCAGCAGTGAGAGGGGCTCCTATAATTCACCCCTCCACTTT
CDR3: CASSERGSYNSPLHF

size: .
D: .
V: TRBV5-1
length: 13
J: TRBJ2-7
DNA: TGCGCCAGCAGCTTGGACGGGGCCTACGAGCAGTACTTC
CDR3: CASSLDGAYEQYF

size: .
D: .
V: TRBV7-6
length: 14
J: TRBJ1-1
DNA: TGTGCCAGCAGCTTAGGTAAAACAAACACTGAAGCTTTCTTT
CDR3: CASSLGKTNTEAFF

size: .
D: TRBD2
V: TRBV10-1
length: 15
J: TRBJ2-1
DNA: TGCGCCAGCAGTGAGTTTGGCGGGAGAACGGCTGAGCAGTTCTTC
CDR3: CASSEFGGRTAEQFF

size: .
D: .
V: TRBV4-1
length: 16
J: TRBJ2-5
DNA: TGCGCCAGCAGCCAAGGCGCAGGGGCCGCAGGAGAGACCCAGTACTTC
CDR3: CASSQGAGAAGETQYF

size: once
D: .
V: TRBV28
length: 12
J: TRBJ1-2
DNA: TGTGCCAGCAGTTTTCGACTGGGCGGCTACACCTTC
CDR3: CASSFRLGGYTF

size: .
D: TRBD1
V: TRBV18
length: 18
J: TRBJ1-2
DNA: TGTGCCAGCTCACCACAGACAGGGGGCATACGGGCTAACTATGGCTACACCTTC
CDR3: CASSPQTGGIRANYGYTF

size: .
D: TRBD1
V: TRBV9
length: 17
J: TRBJ1-1
DNA: TGTGCCAGCAGCGTCCGAGCAGGGGGCAGTTGGGACACTGAAGCTTTCTTT
CDR3: CASSVRAGGSWDTEAFF

size: once
D: .
V: TRBV4-1
length: 12
J: TRBJ2-1
DNA: TGCGCCAGCAGCCAGGTGGGGTTGGTTCAGTTCTTC
CDR3: CASSQVGLVQFF

size: .
D: .
V: TRBV9
length: 15
J: TRBJ2-5
DNA: TGTGCCAGCAGCATCCAAGGACTGGCACAAGAGACCCAGTACTTC
CDR3: CASSIQGLAQETQYF

size: .
D: .
V: TRBV5-1
length: 16
J: TRBJ1-3
DNA: TGCGCCAGCAGCTTCATGCCCCCCGGGCCTGGAAACACCATATATTTT
CDR3: CASSFMPPGPGNTIYF

size: few
D: TRBD1
V: TRBV5-4
length: 14
J: TRBJ1-2
DNA: TGTGCCAGCAGCCCCCCGACAGGGACCTCAGGCTACACCTTC
CDR3: CASSPPTGTSGYTF

size: .
D: .
V: TRBV2
length: 13
J: TRBJ1-5
DNA: TGTGCCAGCACAGGGGAATGGGATCAGCCCCAGCATTTT
CDR3: CASTGEWDQPQHF

size: .
D: .
V: TRBV5-1
length: 14
J: TRBJ2-7
DNA: TGCGCCAGCAGCCCCATAGGGGAAGGTTACGAGCAGTACTTC
CDR3: CASSPIGEGYEQYF

size: .
D: .
V: TRBV28
length: 14
J: TRBJ1-2
DNA: TGTGCCAGCAGTTTGGGCCGGGCGGCGGATGGCTACACCTTC
CDR3: CASSLGRAADGYTF

size: .
D: .
V: TRBV10-2
length: 15
J: TRBJ2-1
DNA: TGCGCCAGCAGGTTAGTTCGAGGTTCCTACAATGAGCAGTTCTTC
CDR3: CASRLVRGSYNEQFF

size: .
D: .
V: TRBV5-4
length: 17
J: TRBJ2-2
DNA: TGTGCCAGCAGCTTGCTAAGTTTTTGGGAGGACACCGGGGAGCTGTTTTTT
CDR3: CASSLLSFWEDTGELFF

size: .
D: TRBD2
V: TRBV2
length: 15
J: TRBJ2-1
DNA: TGTGCCAGCAGGGACCCGGGGGGAAAGGCCAATGAGCAGTTCTTC
CDR3: CASRDPGGKANEQFF